The 26 T cell receptor beta chains given below trace back to one sample, sequenced in a study of shared clonotypes between healthy human individuals. Produced via immunoSEQ multiplex PCR; TCRdb's table is partial and in-frame only. The table lists about 2,500,000 clones, around nine tenths of them singletons. Sequencing input: naive CD4+ T cells sorted from blood. Subset of the sample: CD45RA+ positively selected. These TCRs come from a man aged 18 to 30 in good health.

The rearrangement joins TRBV29-1 to TRBJ1-2, with 7 positions matching TRBD1. CDR3 length equals 13 residues. Germline V CDR1 and CDR2: SQVTM, ANQGSEA. The ends lost 3 bases at V and 8 bases at J; junction bases unmatched: 9. The CDR3 DNA reads TGCAGCGTTGAGGGGGACAGCTTAGGGGGCTACACCTTC. Translating gives CSVEGDSLGGYTF. The full variable domain, with the rest looked up from reference TRBV29-1 and TRBJ1-2, is SAVISQKPSRDICQRGTSLTIQCQVDSQVTMMFWYRQQPGQSLTLIATANQGSEATYESGFVIDKFPISRPNLTFSTLTVSNMSPEDSSIYLCSVEGDSLGGYTFGSGTRLTVV.

CDR3 in amino acids: CASSSGGSSYNEQFF. CDR3 coding DNA: TGTGCCAGCAGCTCGGGGGGAAGCTCCTACAATGAGCAGTTCTTC. V usage is TRBV5-8 and J usage is TRBJ2-1; 7 positions agree with TRBD2. J was trimmed by 0 bases and V by 3 bases; bases with no gene match: 3. Germline values: CDR1 SGHTS, CDR2 YDEGEE. This CDR3 comprises 15 residues.

V is TRBV10-2 and J is TRBJ2-1; 8 nucleotides line up with TRBD2. Germline CDR1 reads WSHSY; CDR2 reads SAAADI. CDR3 length: 16 residues. The V and J ends lost 6 bases and 9 bases, in that order; junction bases with no gene match: 16. The CDR3 nucleotides are TGCGCCAGCAGCTCCCTTGCGGGAGGCCCCCACAGTGAGCAGTTCTTC. The encoded protein is CASSSLAGGPHSEQFF.

This clone was detected a few times. The V call is TRBV7-9, the J call TRBJ1-2; D might be TRBD1 (5 bases). CDR3 length: 17 amino acids. The ends were cut back, 1 base at V and 4 bases at J, with 19 bases in the middle. CDR1 is SEHNR, CDR2 FQNEAQ, per germline (reference sequence). The CDR3 sequence is CASSLEWTLGTPYGYTF. In nucleotides, the CDR3 is TGTGCCAGCAGCTTAGAATGGACACTAGGGACCCCCTATGGCTACACCTTC.

The chain joins TRBV19 to TRBJ1-1; D gene unclear. CDR3 length: 14 residues. Between the trimmed V and J ends, which lost 6 bases and 9 bases, there was a span of 20 bases. The germline CDR1 and CDR2 sequences are LNHDA and SQIVND (reference sequence). For the CDR3, the DNA is TGTGCCAGTAGCCGCGACGGGTCGTCGGGTAAAGCTTTCTTT. Its protein is CASSRDGSSGKAFF.

The CDR3 sequence is CASSPGTRNQETQYF. CDR3 coding DNA: TGTGCCAGCAGCCCCGGGACTAGAAATCAAGAGACCCAGTACTTC. J is TRBJ2-5 and V is TRBV6-5; 8 nucleotides align to TRBD2. Germline CDR1 is MNHEY and CDR2 is SVGAGI. The CDR3 is 15 residues long. Losses at the gene ends were 6 bases for V and 2 bases for J; bases not matched to a gene: 8.

This clone was found once. The chain has TRBV19 and TRBJ2-1; perhaps TRBD2 as D (5 bases). The CDR3 consists of 15 residues. The germline V gene has CDR1 LNHDA and CDR2 SQIVND (reference sequence). V lost 3 bases to trimming and J lost 2 bases, with 11 bases between them. The CDR3 DNA follows: TGTGCCAGTAGTATCGGGGAACCTCCCTACAATGAGCAGTTCTTC. This codes for CASSIGEPPYNEQFF.

The rearrangement uses TRBV15 and TRBJ1-2, with D possibly matching TRBD1 (5 bases). Between the trimmed V and J ends, which lost 5 bases and 8 bases, there was a span of 24 bases. CDR1 is LNHNV and CDR2 is YYDKDF in the germline V gene (reference sequence). CDR3 length: 16 residues. The CDR3 loop is CATSPGGFDRTNGYTF. The CDR3, as DNA: TGTGCCACCAGCCCGGGGGGGTTCGACAGAACTAACGGCTACACCTTC.

This clone was seen once. The chain couples TRBV28 to TRBJ2-7; 8 bases are a match to TRBD2. V lost 7 bases to trimming and J lost 0 bases; unmatched junction nucleotides: 8. The CDR3 spans 15 residues. Germline CDR1 is MDHEN and CDR2 is SYDVKM. The CDR3 reads CASTPGGVSSYEQYF. CDR3 sequence (DNA): TGTGCCAGCACCCCCGGGGGGGTAAGCTCCTACGAGCAGTACTTC. The whole variable domain, filled in from reference TRBV28 and TRBJ2-7, reads DVKVTQSSRYLVKRTGEKVFLECVQDMDHENMFWYRQDPGLGLRLIYFSYDVKMKEKGDIPEGYSVSREKKERFSLILESASTNQTSMYLCASTPGGVSSYEQYFGPGTRLTVT.

The rearrangement links TRBV11-2 to TRBJ2-3; D possibly corresponds to TRBD1 (6 bases). V dropped 2 bases and J dropped 5 bases, with 14 bases sitting between them. CDR3 length equals 15 residues. Germline CDR1 and CDR2: SGHAT and FQNNGV. The CDR3 nucleotides are TGTGCCAGCAGCTTAACAGGGCAGGGGATAGATACGCAGTATTTT. Its protein is CASSLTGQGIDTQYF.

This clone was detected only a few times. The chain is built from TRBV18 and TRBJ1-2; the D is unclear. This CDR3 has 13 amino acids. Trimming took 0 bases from V and 8 from J, leaving 10 bases between them. Looked up from germline, CDR1 is KGHSH and CDR2 is LQKENI. Here the CDR3 reads CASSPPSLVGYTF. DNA for the CDR3: TGTGCCAGCTCACCACCGTCTTTGGTAGGCTACACCTTC. Drawing the rest from reference TRBV18 and TRBJ1-2, the complete variable domain is NAGVMQNPRHLVRRRGQEARLRCSPMKGHSHVYWYRQLPEEGLKFMVYLQKENIIDESGMPKERFSAEFPKEGPSILRIQQVVRGDSAAYFCASSPPSLVGYTFGSGTRLTVV.

The V gene is TRBV7-6, the J gene TRBJ2-7, with 8 nucleotides matching TRBD2. Germline loops: CDR1 SGHVS, CDR2 FNYEAQ. The V segment lost 5 bases and the J segment 5 bases; nucleotides outside the gene matches: 17. The length of the CDR3 is 17 residues. As DNA, the CDR3 is TGTGCCAGCAGCCTACTTTTAGGTTCTAGCGGGTTAGACGAGCAGTACTTC. Amino acid sequence: CASSLLLGSSGLDEQYF.

The chain recombines TRBV14 with TRBJ2-7; 7 nucleotides match TRBD1. In germline, CDR1 is SGHDN, CDR2 FVKESK. The CDR3 length is 13 residues. Trimming cost V 5 bases and J 3 bases; bases outside gene matches: 4. Written as DNA, the CDR3 is TGTGCCAGCAGCAGGGACAGCCTCTACGAGCAGTACTTC. Its protein is CASSRDSLYEQYF.

This chain joins TRBV7-2 and TRBJ1-1, with D perhaps TRBD1 (5 bases). Germline V gene sequence: CDR1 SGHTA, CDR2 FQGNSA. The CDR3 runs 14 residues. The ends were cut back, 1 base at V and 5 bases at J, with 11 bases in the middle. The CDR3 coding sequence is TGTGCCAGCAGCTTAGGGACAATGGGGACTGAAGCTTTCTTT. This sequence encodes CASSLGTMGTEAFF.

The chain combines TRBV7-2 with TRBJ2-7; 7 bases line up with TRBD1. V shed 1 base, J shed 2 bases, and the junction held 5 bases outside the gene matches. Germline lookup yields CDR1 SGHTA and CDR2 FQGNSA. The CDR3 runs to 15 residues. DNA of the CDR3: TGTGCCAGCAGCTTAGTTACCGACAGGGCCTACGAGCAGTACTTC. It codes for CASSLVTDRAYEQYF.

This chain links TRBV9 with TRBJ2-2; D assignment may be TRBD1 or TRBD2 (6 bases each). Germline CDR1 and CDR2: SGDLS and YYNGEE. This CDR3 is built from 16 residues. V shed 0 bases and J shed 4 bases, with 13 bases lying between them. The CDR3 DNA is TGTGCCAGCAGCGTAGGTGGGGGGCTGAGCACCGGGGAGCTGTTTTTT. Amino acids: CASSVGGGLSTGELFF. Using reference TRBV9 and TRBJ2-2 for the parts outside the CDR3, the full variable domain is DSGVTQTPKHLITATGQRVTLRCSPRSGDLSVYWYQQSLDQGLQFLIQYYNGEERAKGNILERFSAQQFPDLHSELNLSSLELGDSALYFCASSVGGGLSTGELFFGEGSRLTVL.

This clone was seen a single time. The gene calls are TRBV4-3 and TRBJ2-5, with TRBD2 matching over 9 bases. This CDR3 comprises 16 residues. CDR1 LGHNA and CDR2 YSLEER come from the germline V gene. V lost 0 bases and J lost 4; bases outside the gene matches: 6. CDR3 sequence: CASSQEFSGSPETQYF. CDR3 sequence (DNA): TGCGCCAGCAGCCAAGAGTTTAGCGGGAGTCCAGAGACCCAGTACTTC.

Note on this clone: Other DNA sequences in this specimen translate into the identical CDR3. The rearrangement uses TRBV9 and TRBJ2-5, with D maybe TRBD2 (6 bases). Germline CDR1 is SGDLS and CDR2 is YYNGEE. With 0 bases removed from V and 5 bases from J, the gap between germline ends came to 8 bases. The CDR3 is made up of 13 amino acids. The CDR3 loop is CASSVDRGETQYF. The CDR3 bases are TGTGCCAGCAGCGTAGATCGGGGGGAGACCCAGTACTTC.

The CDR3 loop is CASSLLGGVNTEAFF. The CDR3 coding sequence is TGTGCCAGCAGCTTATTGGGAGGGGTGAACACTGAAGCTTTCTTT. The genes are TRBV7-9 and TRBJ1-1; the D gene is possibly TRBD1 (5 bases). The CDR3 has 15 residues. CDR1 is SEHNR, CDR2 FQNEAQ, per germline (reference sequence). Trimming took 2 bases from V and 0 from J, leaving 10 bases between them.

The table lists this clone with a count of one. V and J are TRBV6-1 and TRBJ1-4; TRBD1 matches at 7 bases. Germline trimming cut 2 bases from V and 4 bases from J; bases unmatched to any gene: 1. The CDR3 covers 14 residues. CDR1 and CDR2 (germline): MNHNS, SASEGT. The CDR3 DNA is TGTGCCAGCAGTGAAACAGGGGTTAATGAAAAACTGTTTTTT. Amino acid sequence: CASSETGVNEKLFF.

The chain combines TRBV5-8 with TRBJ2-1; D possibly matches TRBD1 or TRBD2 (5 bases each). V was cut by 0 bases and J by 2 bases, with 9 bases left in between. Germline CDR1 is SGHTS and CDR2 is YDEGEE. The CDR3 loop spans 15 amino acids. The CDR3 DNA reads TGTGCCAGCAGCTTGGGGGTGGGGGCCTACAATGAGCAGTTCTTC. It codes for CASSLGVGAYNEQFF.

The chain carries TRBV5-1 and TRBJ2-1; 8 positions match TRBD2. The CDR3 has 15 amino acids. Germline-derived CDR1 and CDR2 are SGHRS and YFSETQ. V shed 4 bases and J 5 bases; nucleotides not matched to a gene: 8. The DNA of the CDR3 is TGCGCCAGCAGCCTCCCCACGGGGGGGAACAATGAGCAGTTCTTC. As protein: CASSLPTGGNNEQFF.

The genes are TRBV27 and TRBJ2-5; TRBD2 aligns across 10 bases. The CDR3 length is 15 residues. The germline V gene has CDR1 MNHEY and CDR2 SMNVEV (reference sequence). The trim removed 5 bases at V and 4 bases at J, leaving 7 bases unmatched. DNA for the CDR3: TGTGCCAGCAGTACCTACCAGCGGGGGGGAGAGACCCAGTACTTC. This encodes CASSTYQRGGETQYF.

The rearrangement uses TRBV28 and TRBJ2-7; D gene ambiguous. This CDR3 has 13 residues. Germline CDR1 reads MDHEN; CDR2 reads SYDVKM. V shed 2 bases and J shed 4 bases, with 9 bases lying between them. The CDR3 sequence is CASSLNGIYEQYF. The CDR3, as DNA: TGTGCCAGCAGTTTAAATGGGATTTACGAGCAGTACTTC.

V gene TRBV6-6 combines with J gene TRBJ1-5, with 7 bases aligning to TRBD1. The CDR3 is 15 amino acids. Germline CDR1 and CDR2: MNHNY and SVGAGI (reference sequence). V shed 6 bases and J 6 bases; nucleotides not matched to a gene: 11. The CDR3 here is CASRPRQGPGQPQHF. The CDR3 coding sequence is TGTGCCAGCAGGCCGAGACAGGGCCCAGGTCAGCCCCAGCATTTT.

The rearrangement links TRBV30 to TRBJ2-6; 9 bases match TRBD1. From germline, CDR1 is GTSNPN and CDR2 SVGIG (reference sequence). This CDR3 has 16 amino acids. The trim removed 3 bases at V and 0 bases at J, leaving 3 bases unmatched. The CDR3 DNA is TGTGCCTGGAGCACAGGGGGCAACTCTGGGGCCAACGTCCTGACTTTC. This codes for CAWSTGGNSGANVLTF.